What follows describes a single TCR beta chain. Its antigen is unidentified. These data originate in a study of cytomegalovirus exposure and HLA in healthy donors. As for the study in general: Findings of an earlier analysis included some 120 million unique TCR beta sequences from roughly 200 million T cells. Study-wide results and limits: Researchers catalogued over 150 TCR beta chains as cytomegalovirus-associated. In a later analysis, HLA-associated TCR beta chains were more clonally expanded than equally common others.

The PCR ran on 60 Vbeta and 13 Jbeta primers. Only in-frame clones appear in the TCRdb table, and some are missing; sequencing was by immunoSEQ multiplex PCR. Here the sample spans 120,000 to 150,000 clones, 77% being singletons. The source of this sequence is a woman in her 50s in good health and CMV-seronegative. Sequencing input: PBMCs.

The CDR3 protein is CASSSRDSGMSPLHF. The CDR3 DNA follows: TGTGCCAGCAGCTCCCGGGACAGTGGGATGTCACCCCTCCACTTT. V is TRBV5-8 and J is TRBJ1-6; 7 bases are shared with TRBD1. Germline V gives CDR1 SGHTS, CDR2 YDEGEE. Trimming cost V 3 bases and J 10 bases; bases outside gene matches: 10. The CDR3 contains 15 residues.